This is a list of T cell receptor beta chains from one sample in a study of T cells after yellow fever vaccination. TCRdb re-derived calls from the 5' RACE reads in MiXCR, one entry per CDR3 protein. The table shows hundreds of thousands of distinct CDR3 sequences, with roughly 8.7% occurring only once. The source was PBMCs, collected on the day of the first yellow fever vaccination. These TCRs come from a man aged 18 to 29 who received the YFV17D yellow fever vaccine. Both conserved end residues are part of each CDR3. Each record gives: V gene, clone size, D gene, J gene, CDR3 length, CDR3 protein, CDR3 DNA. The D gene is left open where the match is weak. Clone size appears in some rows only: once, few, many, or a class for an expanded clone.

TRBV29-1	-	-	TRBJ2-3	13	CSVDIGGTDTQYF	TGCAGCGTTGACATAGGGGGCACAGATACGCAGTATTTT
TRBV20-1	few	TRBD1	TRBJ2-4	15	CSARISGTGKNIQYF	TGCAGTGCTAGAATTTCCGGGACAGGGAAAAACATTCAGTACTTC
TRBV29-1	-	-	TRBJ1-1	13	CSVATNPNTEAFF	TGCAGCGTTGCAACCAACCCGAACACTGAAGCTTTCTTT
TRBV6-2/TRBV6-3	-	-	TRBJ2-2	14	CASSYSHRSGELFF	TGTGCCAGCAGTTACTCCCACCGCTCCGGGGAGCTGTTTTTT
TRBV3-1	-	-	TRBJ1-6	14	CASSQSPADSPLHF	TGTGCCAGCAGCCAATCACCCGCGGATTCACCCCTCCACTTT
TRBV5-4	once	TRBD1	TRBJ1-1	18	CASSSGDRGRVLDTEAFF	TGTGCCAGCAGCTCCGGGGACAGGGGGCGAGTTTTAGACACTGAAGCTTTCTTT
TRBV28	few	TRBD1	TRBJ2-2	14	CASTDRGRTGELFF	TGTGCCAGCACGGACAGGGGGCGGACCGGGGAGCTGTTTTTT
TRBV12-3/TRBV12-4	few	-	TRBJ2-3	15	CASSFGGVDADTQYF	TGTGCCAGCAGTTTTGGCGGGGTCGATGCAGATACGCAGTATTTT
TRBV7-9	-	TRBD1	TRBJ1-6	15	CASSPRDSPNSPLHF	TGTGCCAGCAGCCCCCGGGACAGTCCTAATTCACCCCTCCACTTT
TRBV5-1	few	-	TRBJ2-5	14	CASSNEGGTGTQYF	TGCGCCAGCAGCAATGAGGGGGGTACTGGGACCCAGTACTTC
TRBV20-1	-	-	TRBJ1-6	14	CSARDSPGGSPLHF	TGCAGTGCTAGAGATTCTCCAGGCGGCTCACCCCTCCACTTT
TRBV7-9	-	-	TRBJ1-4	11	CASSRSEKLFF	TGTGCCAGCAGCCGGAGCGAAAAACTGTTTTTT
TRBV6-2/TRBV6-3	many	-	TRBJ1-5	12	CASSYLGQPQHF	TGTGCCAGCAGTTATCTAGGTCAGCCCCAGCATTTT
TRBV7-8	-	-	TRBJ2-2	16	CASSQGGILGSGELFF	TGTGCCAGCAGCCAGGGCGGGATCCTGGGCAGCGGGGAGCTGTTTTTT
TRBV7-2	few	-	TRBJ1-6	16	CASSTHAGRALPPLHF	TGTGCCAGCAGCACCCATGCGGGCAGGGCATTGCCCCCCCTCCACTTT
TRBV28	few	-	TRBJ2-5	16	CATQDLRRLGQETQYF	TGTGCCACCCAGGACCTACGGAGGCTAGGGCAAGAGACCCAGTACTTC
TRBV7-2	-	-	TRBJ2-5	14	CASNPEGRPGTQYF	TGTGCCAGCAACCCCGAGGGAAGGCCGGGGACCCAGTACTTC
TRBV18	-	-	TRBJ2-1	17	CASSKIAGQGSYNEQFF	TGTGCCAGCTCAAAAATTGCTGGGCAGGGCTCCTACAATGAGCAGTTCTTC
TRBV6-2/TRBV6-3	few	-	TRBJ2-7	15	CASRDVGRNPYEQYF	TGTGCCAGCAGAGACGTAGGGAGGAACCCCTACGAGCAGTACTTC
TRBV12-3/TRBV12-4	many	-	TRBJ2-4	15	CASSLGRGGENIQYF	TGTGCCAGCAGTTTAGGCAGGGGTGGGGAAAACATTCAGTACTTC
TRBV29-1	many	-	TRBJ2-2	13	CSVAREGGGELFF	TGCAGCGTTGCCCGCGAGGGTGGCGGGGAGCTGTTTTTT
TRBV6-5	few	-	TRBJ2-5	15	CASSYLVGGGETQYF	TGTGCCAGCAGTTACCTTGTAGGTGGAGGGGAGACCCAGTACTTC
TRBV6-1	-	-	TRBJ1-2	13	CASSEVTFYGYTF	TGTGCCAGCAGTGAAGTTACCTTCTATGGCTACACCTTC
TRBV4-2	once	-	TRBJ2-2	17	CASSQPGGTRNTGELFF	TGTGCCAGCAGCCAACCAGGCGGGACGAGGAACACCGGGGAGCTGTTTTTT
TRBV18	-	-	TRBJ2-5	14	CASSPPAQQETQYF	TGTGCCAGCTCACCACCCGCCCAGCAAGAGACCCAGTACTTC
TRBV20-1	few	-	TRBJ1-6	14	CSASPSSYNSPLHF	TGCAGTGCTAGCCCCAGCTCCTATAATTCACCCCTCCACTTT
TRBV28	-	-	TRBJ1-5	17	CASSSYYRVTSNQPQHF	TGTGCCAGCAGTTCCTACTACAGGGTAACTAGCAATCAGCCCCAGCATTTT
TRBV7-8	-	-	TRBJ2-3	15	CASSPTPSGTDTQYF	TGTGCCAGCAGCCCGACCCCCAGCGGCACAGATACGCAGTATTTT
TRBV28	-	-	TRBJ2-2	15	CASTLSGGVTGELFF	TGTGCCAGCACCTTGAGTGGCGGGGTCACCGGGGAGCTGTTTTTT
TRBV3-1	many	-	TRBJ1-1	13	CASSQGLGGEAFF	TGTGCCAGCAGCCAAGGTCTCGGGGGTGAAGCTTTCTTT
TRBV3-1	-	-	TRBJ1-2	11	CASSGSRGYTF	TGTGCCAGCAGCGGAAGTAGAGGCTACACCTTC
TRBV7-2	-	-	TRBJ1-5	15	CASSLDRAGNQPQHF	TGTGCCAGCAGCTTAGACAGGGCTGGCAATCAGCCCCAGCATTTT
TRBV7-9	many	-	TRBJ1-6	16	CASSQRRTTGDSPLHF	TGTGCCAGCAGCCAAAGGCGGACGACGGGGGATTCACCCCTCCACTTT
TRBV19	-	-	TRBJ2-3	14	CASKDRSRTDTQYF	TGTGCCAGCAAAGACAGATCTCGCACAGATACGCAGTATTTT
TRBV20-1	many	TRBD1	TRBJ2-3	14	CRPTTGVPTDTQYF	TGCAGGCCAACGACAGGGGTACCCACAGATACGCAGTATTTT
TRBV10-3	-	TRBD1	TRBJ1-1	16	CAITKVQTGTYTEAFF	TGTGCCATCACGAAGGTCCAGACAGGGACGTACACTGAAGCTTTCTTT
TRBV12-3/TRBV12-4	few	-	TRBJ2-7	15	CASSPGTNHIYEQYF	TGTGCCAGCAGTCCGGGGACAAATCACATCTACGAGCAGTACTTC
TRBV10-3	few	TRBD1	TRBJ2-7	14	CAISPDRERSEQYF	TGTGCCATCAGCCCGGACAGGGAACGCTCCGAGCAGTACTTC
TRBV4-1	-	-	TRBJ2-7	16	CASSRPGAQRSYEQYF	TGCGCCAGCAGCCGCCCGGGGGCGCAGCGCTCCTACGAGCAGTACTTC
TRBV10-3	many	-	TRBJ2-3	15	CAISESPGHSDTQYF	TGTGCCATCAGTGAGTCGCCCGGACATTCAGATACGCAGTATTTT
TRBV7-3	many	TRBD2	TRBJ2-2	15	CASSSAGGRTGELFF	TGTGCCAGCAGCAGCGCGGGGGGTAGGACCGGGGAGCTGTTTTTT